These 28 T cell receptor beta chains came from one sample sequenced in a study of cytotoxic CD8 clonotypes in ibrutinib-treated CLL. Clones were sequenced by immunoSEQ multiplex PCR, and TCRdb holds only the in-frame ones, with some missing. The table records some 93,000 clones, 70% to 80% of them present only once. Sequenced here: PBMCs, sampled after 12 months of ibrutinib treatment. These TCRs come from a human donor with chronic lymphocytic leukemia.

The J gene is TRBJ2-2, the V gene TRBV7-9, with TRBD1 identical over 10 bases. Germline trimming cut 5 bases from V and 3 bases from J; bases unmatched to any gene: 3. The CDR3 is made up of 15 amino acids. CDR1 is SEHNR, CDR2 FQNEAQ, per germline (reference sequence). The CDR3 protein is CASSPGQGYTGELFF. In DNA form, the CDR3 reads TGTGCCAGCAGCCCGGGACAGGGGTACACCGGGGAGCTGTTTTTT.

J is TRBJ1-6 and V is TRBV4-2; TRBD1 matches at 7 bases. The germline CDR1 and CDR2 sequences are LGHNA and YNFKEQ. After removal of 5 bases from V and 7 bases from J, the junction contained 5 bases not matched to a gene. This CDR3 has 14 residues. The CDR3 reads CASSLDRDNSPLHF. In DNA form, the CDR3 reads TGTGCCAGCAGCTTAGACAGGGACAATTCACCCCTCCACTTT.

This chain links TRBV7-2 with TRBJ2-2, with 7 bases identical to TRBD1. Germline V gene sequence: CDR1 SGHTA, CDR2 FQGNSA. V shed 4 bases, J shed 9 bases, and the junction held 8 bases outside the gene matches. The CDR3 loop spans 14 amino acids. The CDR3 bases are TGTGCCAGCAGCTCACGACAGGGTATCCGGGAGCTGTTTTTT. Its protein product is CASSSRQGIRELFF.

DNA of the CDR3: TGTGCCAGCAGTCAAATGGCAGGGGACTATGGCTACACCTTC. Its protein product is CASSQMAGDYGYTF. The chain is built from TRBV9 and TRBJ1-2; possibly TRBD1 for D (6 bases). V lost 5 bases to trimming and J lost 3 bases, with 14 bases between them. The CDR3 consists of 14 residues. The germline gives CDR1 SGDLS, CDR2 YYNGEE. The whole variable domain, remainder taken from reference TRBV9 and TRBJ1-2, is DSGVTQTPKHLITATGQRVTLRCSPRSGDLSVYWYQQSLDQGLQFLIQYYNGEERAKGNILERFSAQQFPDLHSELNLSSLELGDSALYFCASSQMAGDYGYTFGSGTRLTVV.

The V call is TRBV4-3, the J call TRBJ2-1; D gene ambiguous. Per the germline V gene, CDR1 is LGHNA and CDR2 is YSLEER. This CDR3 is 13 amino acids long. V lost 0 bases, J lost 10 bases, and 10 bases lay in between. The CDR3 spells CASSQEESREQFF. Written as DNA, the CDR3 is TGCGCCAGCAGCCAAGAGGAGTCCAGGGAGCAGTTCTTC.

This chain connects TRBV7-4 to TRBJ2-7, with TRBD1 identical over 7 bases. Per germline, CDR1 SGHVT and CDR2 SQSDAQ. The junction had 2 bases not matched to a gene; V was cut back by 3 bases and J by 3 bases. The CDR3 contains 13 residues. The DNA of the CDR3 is TGTGCCAGCAGCTTCAGGGGGTACTACGAGCAGTACTTC. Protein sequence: CASSFRGYYEQYF.

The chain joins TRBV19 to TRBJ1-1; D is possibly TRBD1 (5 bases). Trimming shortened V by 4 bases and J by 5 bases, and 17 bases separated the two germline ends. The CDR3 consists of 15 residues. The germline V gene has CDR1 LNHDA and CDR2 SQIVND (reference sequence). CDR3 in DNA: TGTGCCAGTAGTAAAAAAAGGCAGGGTTGGACTGAAGCTTTCTTT. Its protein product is CASSKKRQGWTEAFF.

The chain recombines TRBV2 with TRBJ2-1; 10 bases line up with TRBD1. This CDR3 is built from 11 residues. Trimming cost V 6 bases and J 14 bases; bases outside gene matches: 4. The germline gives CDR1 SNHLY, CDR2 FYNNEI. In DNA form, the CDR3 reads TGTGCCAGCAGCGGGACAGGGGAAGAGTTCTTC. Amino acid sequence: CASSGTGEEFF.

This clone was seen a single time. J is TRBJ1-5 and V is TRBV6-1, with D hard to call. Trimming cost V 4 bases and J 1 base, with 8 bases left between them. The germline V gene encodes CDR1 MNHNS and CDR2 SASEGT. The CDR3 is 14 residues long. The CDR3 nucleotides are TGTGCCAGCAGTGTTAAGCCAAGCAATCAGCCCCAGCATTTT. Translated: CASSVKPSNQPQHF.

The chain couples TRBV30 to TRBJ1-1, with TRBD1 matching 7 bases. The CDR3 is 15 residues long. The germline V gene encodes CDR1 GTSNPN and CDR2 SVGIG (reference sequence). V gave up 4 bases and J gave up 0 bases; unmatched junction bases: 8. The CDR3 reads CAWKPLTGMNTEAFF. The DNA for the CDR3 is TGTGCCTGGAAGCCTCTGACAGGGATGAACACTGAAGCTTTCTTT. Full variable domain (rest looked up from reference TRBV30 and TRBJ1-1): SQTIHQWPATLVQPVGSPLSLECTVEGTSNPNLYWYRQAAGRGLQLLFYSVGIGQISSEVPQNLSASRPQDRQFILSSKKLLLSDSGFYLCAWKPLTGMNTEAFFGQGTRLTVV.

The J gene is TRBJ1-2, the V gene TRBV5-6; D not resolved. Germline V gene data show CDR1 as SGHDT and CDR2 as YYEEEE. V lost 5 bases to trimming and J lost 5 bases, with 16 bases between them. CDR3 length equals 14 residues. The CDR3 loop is CASSGVRMGYGYTF. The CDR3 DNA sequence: TGTGCCAGCAGTGGAGTCAGGATGGGGTATGGCTACACCTTC.

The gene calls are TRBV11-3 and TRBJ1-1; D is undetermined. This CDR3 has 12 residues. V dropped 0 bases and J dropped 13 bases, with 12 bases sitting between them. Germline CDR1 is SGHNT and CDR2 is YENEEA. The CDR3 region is CASSLDRSFGFF. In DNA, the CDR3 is TGTGCCAGCAGCTTAGATCGATCTTTCGGTTTCTTT. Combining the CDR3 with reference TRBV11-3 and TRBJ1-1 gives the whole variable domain EAGVVQSPRYKIIEKKQPVAFWCNPISGHNTLYWYLQNLGQGPELLIRYENEEAVDDSQLPKDRFSAERLKGVDSTLKIQPAELGDSAVYLCASSLDRSFGFFGQGTRLTVV.

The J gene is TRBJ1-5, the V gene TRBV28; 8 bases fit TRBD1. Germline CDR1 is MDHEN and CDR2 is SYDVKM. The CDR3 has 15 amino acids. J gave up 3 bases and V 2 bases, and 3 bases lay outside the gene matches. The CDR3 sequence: CASSLGQGNNQPQHF. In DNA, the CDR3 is TGTGCCAGCAGTTTAGGACAGGGAAACAATCAGCCCCAGCATTTT.

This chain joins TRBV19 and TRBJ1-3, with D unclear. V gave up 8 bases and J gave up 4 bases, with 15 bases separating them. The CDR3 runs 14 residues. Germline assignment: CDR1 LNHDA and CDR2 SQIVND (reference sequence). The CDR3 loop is CASSNGARGNTIYF. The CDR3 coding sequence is TGTGCCAGTTCGAACGGTGCGAGAGGAAACACCATATATTTT.

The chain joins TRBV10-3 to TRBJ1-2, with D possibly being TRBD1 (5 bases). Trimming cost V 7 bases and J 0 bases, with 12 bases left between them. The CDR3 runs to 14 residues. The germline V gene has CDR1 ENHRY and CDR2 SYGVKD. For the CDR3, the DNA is TGTGCCATCACCGGGACGGACACTAACTATGGCTACACCTTC. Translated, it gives CAITGTDTNYGYTF.

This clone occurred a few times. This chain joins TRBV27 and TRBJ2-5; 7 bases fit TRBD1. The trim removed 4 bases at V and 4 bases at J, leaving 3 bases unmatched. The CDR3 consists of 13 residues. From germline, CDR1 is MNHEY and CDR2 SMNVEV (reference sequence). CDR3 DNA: TGTGCCAGCAGTTACAGGGGTTCAGAGACCCAGTACTTC. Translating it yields CASSYRGSETQYF.

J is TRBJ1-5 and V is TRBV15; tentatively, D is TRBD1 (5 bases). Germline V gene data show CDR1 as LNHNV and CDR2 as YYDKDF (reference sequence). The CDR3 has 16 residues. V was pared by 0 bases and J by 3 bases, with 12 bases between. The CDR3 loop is CATSREEAGPNQPQHF. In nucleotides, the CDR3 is TGTGCCACCAGCAGAGAAGAGGCAGGGCCCAATCAGCCCCAGCATTTT.

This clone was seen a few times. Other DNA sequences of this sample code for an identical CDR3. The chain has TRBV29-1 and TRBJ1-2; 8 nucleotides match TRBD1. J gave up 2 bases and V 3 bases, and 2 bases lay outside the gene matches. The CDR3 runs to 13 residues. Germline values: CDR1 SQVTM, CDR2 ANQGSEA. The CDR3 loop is CSVEGQVNYGYTF. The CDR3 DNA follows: TGCAGCGTTGAGGGACAGGTAAACTATGGCTACACCTTC.

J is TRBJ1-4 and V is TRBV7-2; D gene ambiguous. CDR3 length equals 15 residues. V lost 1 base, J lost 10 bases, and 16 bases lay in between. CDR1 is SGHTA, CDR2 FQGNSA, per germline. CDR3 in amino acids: CASSLEGGSRGKLFF. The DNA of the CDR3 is TGTGCCAGCAGCTTAGAAGGCGGGTCTCGGGGAAAACTGTTTTTT.

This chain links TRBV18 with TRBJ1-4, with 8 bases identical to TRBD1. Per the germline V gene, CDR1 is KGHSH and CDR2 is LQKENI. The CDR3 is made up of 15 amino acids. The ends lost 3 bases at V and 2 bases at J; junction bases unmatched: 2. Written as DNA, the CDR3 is TGTGCCAGCTCACCCTGGACAGGGACTAATGAAAAACTGTTTTTT. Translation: CASSPWTGTNEKLFF.

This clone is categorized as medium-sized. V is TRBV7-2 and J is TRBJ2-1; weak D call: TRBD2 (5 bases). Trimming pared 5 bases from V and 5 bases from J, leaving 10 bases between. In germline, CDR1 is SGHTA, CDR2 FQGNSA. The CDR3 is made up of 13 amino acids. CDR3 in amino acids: CASSRTGNNEQFF. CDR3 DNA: TGTGCCAGCAGCCGGACTGGAAACAATGAGCAGTTCTTC.

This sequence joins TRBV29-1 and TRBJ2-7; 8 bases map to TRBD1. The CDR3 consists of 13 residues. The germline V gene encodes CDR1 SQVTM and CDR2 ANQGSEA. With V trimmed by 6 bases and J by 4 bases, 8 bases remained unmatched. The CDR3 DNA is TGCAGCGTAGCGGACAGGGCTAGTTACGAGCAGTACTTC. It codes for CSVADRASYEQYF.

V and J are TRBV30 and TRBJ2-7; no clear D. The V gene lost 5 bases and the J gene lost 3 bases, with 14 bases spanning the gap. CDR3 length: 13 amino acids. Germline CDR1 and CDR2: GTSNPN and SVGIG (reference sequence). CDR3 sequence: CAWGSDGRYEQYF. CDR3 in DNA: TGTGCCTGGGGGTCGGACGGACGCTACGAGCAGTACTTC.

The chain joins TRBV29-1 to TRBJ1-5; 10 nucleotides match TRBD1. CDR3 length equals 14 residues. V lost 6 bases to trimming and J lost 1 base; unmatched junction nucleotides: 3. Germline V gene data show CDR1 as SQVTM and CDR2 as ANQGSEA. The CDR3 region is CSVGDRGSNQPQHF. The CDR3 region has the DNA TGCAGCGTGGGGGACAGGGGAAGCAATCAGCCCCAGCATTTT.

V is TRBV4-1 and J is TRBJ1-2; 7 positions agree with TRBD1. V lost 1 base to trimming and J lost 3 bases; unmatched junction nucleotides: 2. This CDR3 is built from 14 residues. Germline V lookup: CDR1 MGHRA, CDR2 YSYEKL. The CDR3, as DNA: TGCGCCAGCAGCCAAGCCAGGGGGGACTATGGCTACACCTTC. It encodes CASSQARGDYGYTF.

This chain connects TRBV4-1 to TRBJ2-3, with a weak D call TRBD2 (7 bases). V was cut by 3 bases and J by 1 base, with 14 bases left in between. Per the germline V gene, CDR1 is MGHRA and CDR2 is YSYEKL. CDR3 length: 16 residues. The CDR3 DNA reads TGCGCCAGCAGCCAGTCAGAAGGGGGGGGCACAGATACGCAGTATTTT. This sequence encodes CASSQSEGGGTDTQYF.

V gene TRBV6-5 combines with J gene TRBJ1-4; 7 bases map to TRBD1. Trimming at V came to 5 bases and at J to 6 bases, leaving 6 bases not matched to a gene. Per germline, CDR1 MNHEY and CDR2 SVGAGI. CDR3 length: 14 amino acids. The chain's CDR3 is CASSQTGVDEKLFF. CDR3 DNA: TGTGCCAGCAGTCAAACAGGGGTTGATGAAAAACTGTTTTTT.

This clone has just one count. Written as DNA, the CDR3 is TGTGCCAGCAGCCCCGGGGGAACCTACTATGGCTACACCTTC. The encoded protein is CASSPGGTYYGYTF. The chain combines TRBV7-9 with TRBJ1-2, with D perhaps TRBD1 (5 bases). CDR3 size: 14 residues. The V gene's germline CDR1 is SEHNR and CDR2 FQNEAQ (reference sequence). V dropped 5 bases and J dropped 3 bases, with 13 bases sitting between them.